This T cell receptor beta chain was sequenced for a study of cytomegalovirus exposure and HLA in healthy donors. As for the study in general: Genotyping showed around 80% of 300 to 450 donors falling in the Caucasian-associated ancestry cluster. Study-level points and caveats: Later on, a genetic analysis was performed. It linked a missense variant in DCLRE1C with V- and J-gene trimming of TCR beta. A reported reduction in N-insertions relative to the roughly 700-donor mean was seen in an Asian-associated ancestry cluster in a later analysis.

This PCR relied on a set of 60 Vbeta primers and 13 Jbeta primers. Profiling relied on immunoSEQ multiplex PCR, and the TCRdb table lists in-frame clones only, not all of them. The profile covers 150,000 to 200,000 clones, with 79% appearing a single time and about 1.4% taken by the ten largest. As for this clone: The antigen is undetermined.

Trimming took 1 base from V and 11 from J, leaving 23 bases between them. CDR1 and CDR2 from the germline V gene are LGHNA and YSLEER. The CDR3 extends over 16 amino acids. The rearrangement joins TRBV4-3 to TRBJ1-1, with unresolved D. This TCR was sampled from a woman in her fifties or sixties in good health and CMV-seronegative. Sequenced material: PBMCs. Here the CDR3 DNA reads TGCGCCAGCAGCCAAGTAATCTCAGGCTCCGGTAATAGGGCTTTCTTT. Translation gives CASSQVISGSGNRAFF.